This T cell receptor beta chain was documented in a study of CD8 T cells in Susac syndrome. The RNA input was roughly 0.45 to 1 ug, and it was reverse transcribed with random hexamers. Amplification of TCR beta CDR3 was carried out by immunoSEQ multiplex PCR, which covered 54 Vbeta and 13 Jbeta segments. TCRdb re-derived calls from the immunoSEQ multiplex PCR reads in MiXCR, one entry per CDR3 protein. The sample contains some 260,000 distinct CDR3 sequences, roughly 85% of which appear only once. Trimming took 2 bases from V and 2 from J, leaving 10 bases between them. The CDR3 spans 14 residues. Germline loops: CDR1 MNHEY, CDR2 SVGAGI. Sequencing targeted TCR beta in T cells from blood (CD8+ and CD4+). Multiple sclerosis controls were treatment-naive patients with stable or active relapsing-remitting disease.

The J gene is TRBJ2-7, the V gene TRBV6-5, with a tentative D call TRBD2 (7 bases). This TCR was sampled from a human donor with multiple sclerosis. The material sequenced was CD8+ T cells from PBMCs. The CDR3, as DNA: TGTGCCAGCAGTTACGGGGGGGCAACCTACGAGCAGTACTTC. Protein: CASSYGGATYEQYF.